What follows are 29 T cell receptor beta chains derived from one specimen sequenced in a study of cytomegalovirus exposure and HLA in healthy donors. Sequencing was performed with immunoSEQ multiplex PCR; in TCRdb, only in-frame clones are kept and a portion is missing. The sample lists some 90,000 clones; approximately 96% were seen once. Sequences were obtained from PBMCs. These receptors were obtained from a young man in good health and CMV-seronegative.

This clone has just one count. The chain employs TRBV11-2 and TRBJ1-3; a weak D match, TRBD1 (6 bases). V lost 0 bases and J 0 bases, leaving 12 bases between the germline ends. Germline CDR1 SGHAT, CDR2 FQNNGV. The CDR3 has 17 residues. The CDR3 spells CASSLDRGGVSGNTIYF. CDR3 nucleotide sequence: TGTGCCAGCAGCTTAGATCGAGGGGGGGTCTCTGGAAACACCATATATTTT.

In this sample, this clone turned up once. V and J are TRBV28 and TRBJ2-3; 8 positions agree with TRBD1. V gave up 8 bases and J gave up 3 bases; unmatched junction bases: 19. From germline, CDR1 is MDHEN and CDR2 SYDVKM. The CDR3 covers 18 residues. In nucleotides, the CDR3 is TGTGCCAGCTTTAGTGGGGGACAGGTCGTTAGTTGGACAGATACGCAGTATTTT. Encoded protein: CASFSGGQVVSWTDTQYF.

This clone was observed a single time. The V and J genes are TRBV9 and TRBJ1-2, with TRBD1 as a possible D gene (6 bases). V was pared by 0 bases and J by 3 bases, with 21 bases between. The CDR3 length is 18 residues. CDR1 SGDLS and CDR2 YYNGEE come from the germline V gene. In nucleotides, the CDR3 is TGTGCCAGCAGCGTAGGAGGAGCCTACAGGGAAGAAGACTATGGCTACACCTTC. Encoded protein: CASSVGGAYREEDYGYTF.

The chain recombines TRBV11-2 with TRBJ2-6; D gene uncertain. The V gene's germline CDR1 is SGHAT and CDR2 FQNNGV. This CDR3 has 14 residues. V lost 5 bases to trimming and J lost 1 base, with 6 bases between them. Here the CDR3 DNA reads TGTGCCAGCAGCGCGCGGTCTGGGGCCAACGTCCTGACTTTC. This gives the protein CASSARSGANVLTF.

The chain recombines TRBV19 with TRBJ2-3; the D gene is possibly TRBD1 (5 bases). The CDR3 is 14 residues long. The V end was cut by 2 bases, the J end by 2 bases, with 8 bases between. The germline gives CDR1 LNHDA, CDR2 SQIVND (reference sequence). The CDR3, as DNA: TGTGCCAGTAGTATACAGGGATACACAGATACGCAGTATTTT. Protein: CASSIQGYTDTQYF.

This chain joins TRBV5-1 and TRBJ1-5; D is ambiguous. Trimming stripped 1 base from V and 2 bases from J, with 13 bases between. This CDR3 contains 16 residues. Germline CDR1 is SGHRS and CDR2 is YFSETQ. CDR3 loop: CASSLFPVFGNQPQHF. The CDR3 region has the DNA TGCGCCAGCAGCTTGTTTCCGGTTTTCGGCAATCAGCCCCAGCATTTT.

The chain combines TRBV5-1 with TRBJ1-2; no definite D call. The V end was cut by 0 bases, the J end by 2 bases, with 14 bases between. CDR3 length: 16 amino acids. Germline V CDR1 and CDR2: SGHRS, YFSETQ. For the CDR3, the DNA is TGCGCCAGCAGCTTGGTCGTCGGAGAGGGCAACTATGGCTACACCTTC. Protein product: CASSLVVGEGNYGYTF.

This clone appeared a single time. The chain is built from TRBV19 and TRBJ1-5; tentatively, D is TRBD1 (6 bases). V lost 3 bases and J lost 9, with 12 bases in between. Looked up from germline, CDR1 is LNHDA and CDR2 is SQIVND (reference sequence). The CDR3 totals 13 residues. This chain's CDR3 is CASSMGAGMPQHF. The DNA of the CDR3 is TGTGCCAGTAGTATGGGGGCCGGGATGCCCCAGCATTTT.

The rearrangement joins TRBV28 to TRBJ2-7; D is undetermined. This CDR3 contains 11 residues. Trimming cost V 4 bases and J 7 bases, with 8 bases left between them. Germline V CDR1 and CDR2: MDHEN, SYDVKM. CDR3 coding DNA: TGTGCCAGCAGTTCGCTTCGGGAGCAGTACTTC. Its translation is CASSSLREQYF.

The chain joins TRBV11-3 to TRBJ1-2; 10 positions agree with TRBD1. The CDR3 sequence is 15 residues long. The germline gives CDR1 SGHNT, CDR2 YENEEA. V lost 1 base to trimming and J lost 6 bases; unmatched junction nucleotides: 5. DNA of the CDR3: TGTGCCAGCAGCTTAGGACTAGGGACAGGGGATGGCTACACCTTC. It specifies CASSLGLGTGDGYTF.

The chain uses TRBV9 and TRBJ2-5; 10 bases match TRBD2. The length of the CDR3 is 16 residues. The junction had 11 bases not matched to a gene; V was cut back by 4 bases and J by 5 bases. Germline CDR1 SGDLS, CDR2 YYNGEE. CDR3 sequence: CASSSRLAGHLETQYF. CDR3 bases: TGTGCCAGCAGCTCCCGACTAGCGGGTCACCTGGAGACCCAGTACTTC.

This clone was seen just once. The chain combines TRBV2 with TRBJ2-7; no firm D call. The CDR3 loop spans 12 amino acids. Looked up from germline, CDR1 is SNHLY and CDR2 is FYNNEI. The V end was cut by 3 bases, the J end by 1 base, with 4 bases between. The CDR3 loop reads CASSERSYEQYV. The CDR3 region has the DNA TGTGCCAGCAGTGAGCGGTCCTACGAGCAGTACGTC.

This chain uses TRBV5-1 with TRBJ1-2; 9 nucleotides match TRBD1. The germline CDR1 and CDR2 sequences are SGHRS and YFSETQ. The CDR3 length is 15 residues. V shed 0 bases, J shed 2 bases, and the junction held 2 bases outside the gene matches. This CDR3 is CASSLGQGENYGYTF. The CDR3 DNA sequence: TGCGCCAGCAGCTTGGGACAGGGGGAAAACTATGGCTACACCTTC.

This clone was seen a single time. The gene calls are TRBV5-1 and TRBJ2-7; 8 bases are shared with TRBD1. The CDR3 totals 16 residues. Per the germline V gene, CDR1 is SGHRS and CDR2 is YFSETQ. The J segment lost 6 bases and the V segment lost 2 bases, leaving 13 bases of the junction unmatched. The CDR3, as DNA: TGCGCCAGCAGCTTAAAGAGACAGGGGAACTCCCCCGAGCAGTACTTC. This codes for CASSLKRQGNSPEQYF.

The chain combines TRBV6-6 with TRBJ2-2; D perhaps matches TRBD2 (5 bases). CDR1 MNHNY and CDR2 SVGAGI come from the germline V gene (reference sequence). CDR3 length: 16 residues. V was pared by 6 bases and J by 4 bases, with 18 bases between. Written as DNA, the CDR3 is TGTGCCAGCAGGATTCCGGGGTACCGCCGCACCGGGGAGCTGTTTTTT. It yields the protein CASRIPGYRRTGELFF.

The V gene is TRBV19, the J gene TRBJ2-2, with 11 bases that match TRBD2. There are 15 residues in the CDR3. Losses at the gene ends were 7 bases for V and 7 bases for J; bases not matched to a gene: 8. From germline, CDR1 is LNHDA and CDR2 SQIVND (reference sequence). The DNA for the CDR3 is TGTGCCAGTATTGAGAATAGCGGGAGGGTCGGGGAGCTGTTTTTT. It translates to CASIENSGRVGELFF.

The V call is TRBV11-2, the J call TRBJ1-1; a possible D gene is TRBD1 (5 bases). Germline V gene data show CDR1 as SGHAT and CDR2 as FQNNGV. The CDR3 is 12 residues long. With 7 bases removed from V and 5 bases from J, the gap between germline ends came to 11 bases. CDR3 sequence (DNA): TGTGCCAGCACCGTGGGGGGGACTGAAGCTTTCTTT. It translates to CASTVGGTEAFF. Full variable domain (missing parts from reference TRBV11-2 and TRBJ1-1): EAGVAQSPRYKIIEKRQSVAFWCNPISGHATLYWYQQILGQGPKLLIQFQNNGVVDDSQLPKDRFSAERLKGVDSTLKIQPAKLEDSAVYLCASTVGGTEAFFGQGTRLTVV.

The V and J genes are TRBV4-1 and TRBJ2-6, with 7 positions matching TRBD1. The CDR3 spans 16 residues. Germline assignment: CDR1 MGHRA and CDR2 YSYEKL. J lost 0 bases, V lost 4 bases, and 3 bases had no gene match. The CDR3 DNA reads TGCGCCAGCAGCCTAACAGGGGACTCTGGGGCCAACGTCCTGACTTTC. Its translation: CASSLTGDSGANVLTF.

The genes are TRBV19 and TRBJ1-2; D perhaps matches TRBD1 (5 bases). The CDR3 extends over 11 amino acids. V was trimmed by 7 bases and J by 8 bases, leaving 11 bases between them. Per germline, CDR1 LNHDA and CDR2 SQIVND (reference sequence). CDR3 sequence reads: CASMGGGGYTF. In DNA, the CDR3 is TGTGCCAGTATGGGGGGTGGCGGCTACACCTTC. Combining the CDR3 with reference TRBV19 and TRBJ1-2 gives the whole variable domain DGGITQSPKYLFRKEGQNVTLSCEQNLNHDAMYWYRQDPGQGLRLIYYSQIVNDFQKGDIAEGYSVSREKKESFPLTVTSAQKNPTAFYLCASMGGGGYTFGSGTRLTVV.

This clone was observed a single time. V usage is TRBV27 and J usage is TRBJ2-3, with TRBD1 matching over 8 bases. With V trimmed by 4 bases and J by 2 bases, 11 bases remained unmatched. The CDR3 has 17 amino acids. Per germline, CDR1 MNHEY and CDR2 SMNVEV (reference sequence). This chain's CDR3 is CASSSETGGMDTDTQYF. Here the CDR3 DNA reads TGTGCCAGCAGTTCCGAAACAGGGGGTATGGACACAGATACGCAGTATTTT.

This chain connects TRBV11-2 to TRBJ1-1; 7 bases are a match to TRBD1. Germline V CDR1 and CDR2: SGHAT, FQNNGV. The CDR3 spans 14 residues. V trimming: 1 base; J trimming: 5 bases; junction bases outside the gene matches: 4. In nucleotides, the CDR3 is TGTGCCAGCAGCTTAGGTCAGGGGGTAACTGAAGCTTTCTTT. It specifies CASSLGQGVTEAFF.

CDR3 region: CASSLRREGTGELFF. CDR3 DNA: TGTGCCAGCAGCTTGCGGAGAGAAGGTACCGGGGAGCTGTTTTTT. The chain is built from TRBV5-8 and TRBJ2-2; D not certain. CDR3 length: 15 amino acids. V was cut by 1 base and J by 5 bases, with 12 bases left in between. Germline lookup yields CDR1 SGHTS and CDR2 YDEGEE.

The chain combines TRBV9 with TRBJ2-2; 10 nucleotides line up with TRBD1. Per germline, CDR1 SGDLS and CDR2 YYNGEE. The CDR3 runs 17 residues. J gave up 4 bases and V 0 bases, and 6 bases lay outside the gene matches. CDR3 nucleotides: TGTGCCAGCAGCGTAGATGGGACAGGGGTTCGCACCGGGGAGCTGTTTTTT. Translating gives CASSVDGTGVRTGELFF. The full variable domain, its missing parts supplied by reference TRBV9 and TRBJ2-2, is DSGVTQTPKHLITATGQRVTLRCSPRSGDLSVYWYQQSLDQGLQFLIQYYNGEERAKGNILERFSAQQFPDLHSELNLSSLELGDSALYFCASSVDGTGVRTGELFFGEGSRLTVL.

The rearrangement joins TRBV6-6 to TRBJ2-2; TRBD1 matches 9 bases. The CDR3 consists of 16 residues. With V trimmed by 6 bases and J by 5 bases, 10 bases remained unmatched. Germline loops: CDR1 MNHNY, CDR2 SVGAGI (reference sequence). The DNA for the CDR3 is TGTGCCAGCAGCAATTCGGGACAGGGTGGGACCGGGGAGCTGTTTTTT. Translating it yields CASSNSGQGGTGELFF.

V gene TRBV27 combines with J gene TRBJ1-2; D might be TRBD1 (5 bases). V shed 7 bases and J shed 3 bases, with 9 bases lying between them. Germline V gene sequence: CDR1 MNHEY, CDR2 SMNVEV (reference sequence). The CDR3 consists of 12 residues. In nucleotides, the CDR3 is TGTGCCAGCATCGACAGTCACTATGGCTACACCTTC. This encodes CASIDSHYGYTF.

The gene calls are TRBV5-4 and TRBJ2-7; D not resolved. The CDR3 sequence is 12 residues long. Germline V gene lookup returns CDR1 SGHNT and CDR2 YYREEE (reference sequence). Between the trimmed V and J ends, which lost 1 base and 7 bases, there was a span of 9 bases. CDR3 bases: TGTGCCAGCAGCTTGACGACGAGGGAGCAGTACTTC. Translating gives CASSLTTREQYF.

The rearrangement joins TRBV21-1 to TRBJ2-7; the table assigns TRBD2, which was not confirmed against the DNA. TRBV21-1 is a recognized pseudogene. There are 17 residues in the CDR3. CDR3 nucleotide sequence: TGTGCCAGCAGCTCCCGGACTAGCGGATCAACCTCCTACGAGCAGTACGTC. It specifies CASSSRTSGSTSYEQYV.

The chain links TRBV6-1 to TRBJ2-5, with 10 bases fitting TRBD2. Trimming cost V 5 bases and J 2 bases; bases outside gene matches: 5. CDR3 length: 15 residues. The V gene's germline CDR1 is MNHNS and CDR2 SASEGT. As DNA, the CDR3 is TGTGCCAGCAGTCCAGCGGGAGGGCCTCAAGAGACCCAGTACTTC. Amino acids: CASSPAGGPQETQYF.

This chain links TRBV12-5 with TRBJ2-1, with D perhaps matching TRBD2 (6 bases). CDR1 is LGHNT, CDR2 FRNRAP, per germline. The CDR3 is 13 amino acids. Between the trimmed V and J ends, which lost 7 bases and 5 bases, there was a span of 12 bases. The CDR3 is CASVAPGDNEQFF. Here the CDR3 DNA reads TGTGCTAGTGTCGCCCCGGGGGACAATGAGCAGTTCTTC.